This T cell receptor beta chain was identified during a study of kidney transplant recipient with SARS-CoV-2 infection. This clonotype was counted ten times or more. TCRdb fed the reads into MiXCR, producing one record per CDR3 protein. The table records 200,000 to 250,000 distinct CDR3 sequences, under 30% of them present only once. The CDR3 sequence is 15 residues long. Looked up from germline, CDR1 is SGDLS and CDR2 is YYNGEE. Trimming removed 4 bases from V and 13 bases from J, with 21 bases in between. The sequence was obtained from a young adult male patient who had COVID-19 and was a kidney transplant recipient. The graft donor may have given rise to some T cells. Sequencing was performed on a blood sample, taken at baseline and on day 111 from a kidney transplant recipient. This chain links TRBV9 with TRBJ1-6, with D perhaps TRBD1 (6 bases). CDR3 sequence (DNA): TGTGCCAGCAGCTTCAGGGGAGACCGTCCTAGCCCCCTCCACTTT. It is translated as CASSFRGDRPSPLHF.